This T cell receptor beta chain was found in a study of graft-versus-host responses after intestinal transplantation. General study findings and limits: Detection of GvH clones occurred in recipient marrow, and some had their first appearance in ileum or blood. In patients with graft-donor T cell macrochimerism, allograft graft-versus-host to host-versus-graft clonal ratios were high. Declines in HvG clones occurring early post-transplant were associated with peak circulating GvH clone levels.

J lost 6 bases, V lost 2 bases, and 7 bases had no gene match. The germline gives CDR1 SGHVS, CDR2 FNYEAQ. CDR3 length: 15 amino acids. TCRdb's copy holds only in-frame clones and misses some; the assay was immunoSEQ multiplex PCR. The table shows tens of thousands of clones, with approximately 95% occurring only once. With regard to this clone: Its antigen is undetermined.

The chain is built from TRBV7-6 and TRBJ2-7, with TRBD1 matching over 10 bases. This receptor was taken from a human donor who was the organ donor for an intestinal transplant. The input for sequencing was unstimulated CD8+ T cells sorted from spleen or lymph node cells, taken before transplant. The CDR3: CASSLLGTGAGEQYF. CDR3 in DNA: TGTGCCAGCAGCTTATTAGGGACAGGGGCCGGCGAGCAGTACTTC.